The 24 T cell receptor beta chains below were found in one sample sequenced in a study of blood T cells in healthy people across ages. Combining a sample-barcoded 5' primer with a J-beta primer mix, a second PCR ran for about 7 to 12 cycles. TCRdb ran MiXCR on the 5' RACE reads and lists one entry per CDR3 protein. The repertoire holds approximately 1.5 million distinct CDR3 sequences, with roughly a third as singletons. Material for sequencing was blood. The source of these receptors is a woman aged 25 to 39 in good health.

This chain links TRBV7-9 with TRBJ2-1; 7 bases match TRBD1. Germline-derived CDR1 and CDR2 are SEHNR and FQNEAQ (reference sequence). J was trimmed by 5 bases and V by 6 bases; bases with no gene match: 7. This CDR3 has 14 residues. The CDR3 nucleotides read TGTGCCAGCAGGACCACAGGGGCCCACAATGAGCAGTTCTTC. Protein: CASRTTGAHNEQFF.

In its sample, this clonotype was seen a few times. This chain uses TRBV20-1 with TRBJ1-2; weak D call: TRBD1 (6 bases). The V gene lost 3 bases and the J gene lost 4 bases, with 15 bases spanning the gap. CDR3 size: 14 residues. The germline CDR1 and CDR2 sequences are DFQATT and SNEGSKA (reference sequence). The CDR3 loop is CSASDGDTFYGYTF. CDR3 bases: TGCAGTGCTAGCGACGGGGACACATTCTATGGCTACACCTTC.

This clonotype showed up just a few times. This chain links TRBV10-3 with TRBJ2-1; D may be TRBD1 or TRBD2 (6 bases each). Germline CDR1 reads ENHRY; CDR2 reads SYGVKD. The CDR3 totals 13 residues. V dropped 4 bases and J dropped 8 bases, with 12 bases sitting between them. CDR3 DNA sequence: TGTGCCATCAGTGTCGGGGGCAGGGATGAGCAGTTCTTC. It yields the protein CAISVGGRDEQFF.

The chain is built from TRBV4-1 and TRBJ2-7; possible D gene TRBD1, 5 bases. The CDR3 loop spans 16 amino acids. CDR1 and CDR2 (germline): MGHRA, YSYEKL. V shed 3 bases and J shed 2 bases, with 17 bases lying between them. The CDR3 sequence is CASSHASGSGAYEQYF. Written as DNA, the CDR3 is TGCGCCAGCAGCCATGCATCAGGGTCCGGCGCCTACGAGCAGTACTTC.

In this sample, this clonotype turned up a few times. A much more abundant neighbour one base away suggests this may be a read error. V gene TRBV7-2 combines with J gene TRBJ1-2; the D gene is possibly TRBD1 (6 bases). CDR1 SGHTA and CDR2 FQGNSA come from the germline V gene. V lost 5 bases to trimming and J lost 7 bases, with 14 bases between them. This CDR3 is 13 amino acids long. CDR3 nucleotide sequence: TGTGCCAGCAGCGGCCAGGGGCGCTCTGGCTACACCTTC. Its translation: CASSGQGRSGYTF.

CDR3 loop: CASSHFAGLGSPLHF. CDR3 nucleotides: TGTGCCAGCAGCCACTTTGCGGGATTAGGTTCACCCCTCCACTTT. This chain uses TRBV3-1 with TRBJ1-6; D unclear. The CDR3 is 15 residues long. Germline V CDR1 and CDR2: LGHDT, YNNKEL (reference sequence). The ends were cut back, 3 bases at V and 9 bases at J, with 15 bases in the middle.

The rearrangement links TRBV20-1 to TRBJ1-4; the D is unclear. The germline V gene has CDR1 DFQATT and CDR2 SNEGSKA (reference sequence). V lost 3 bases and J 0 bases, leaving 11 bases between the germline ends. CDR3 length equals 15 residues. The CDR3 is CSASWVTATNEKLFF. The CDR3 coding sequence is TGCAGTGCTAGTTGGGTAACTGCAACTAATGAAAAACTGTTTTTT.

The CDR3 bases are TGTGCCTCTTCTATGCGGGGGGGACGGGAGCAGTTCTTC. This gives the protein CASSMRGGREQFF. The rearrangement uses TRBV30 and TRBJ2-1; 9 bases map to TRBD2. The CDR3 extends over 13 amino acids. Germline CDR1 GTSNPN, CDR2 SVGIG (reference sequence). Trimming took 7 bases from V and 10 from J; bases not matched to a gene: 11.

The J gene is TRBJ1-2, the V gene TRBV6-5; D ambiguous. This CDR3 has 14 residues. Germline CDR1 is MNHEY and CDR2 is SVGAGI. V was cut by 2 bases and J by 3 bases, with 10 bases left in between. CDR3 region: CASSYKSQDYGYTF. CDR3 in DNA: TGTGCCAGCAGTTACAAGAGCCAGGACTATGGCTACACCTTC.

The J gene is TRBJ2-3, the V gene TRBV6-2 or TRBV6-3; 8 nucleotides agree with TRBD2. Per the germline V gene, CDR1 is MNHEY and CDR2 is SVGEGT. CDR3 length: 15 amino acids. Trimming at V came to 0 bases and at J to 7 bases, leaving 6 bases not matched to a gene. The CDR3 reads CASSYSGLVGNTQYF. Here the CDR3 DNA reads TGTGCCAGCAGTTACTCGGGACTAGTTGGAAATACGCAGTATTTT.

There are a few counts of this clonotype. The V call is TRBV4-2, the J call TRBJ2-5; D is possibly TRBD2 (5 bases). This CDR3 has 16 residues. V was cut by 4 bases and J by 5 bases, with 20 bases left in between. CDR1 and CDR2 from the germline V gene are LGHNA and YNFKEQ. As DNA, the CDR3 is TGTGCCAGCAGCCGCGGACTCCTCGATTTGTTGGAGACCCAGTACTTC. This encodes CASSRGLLDLLETQYF.

This clonotype has more than one count but fewer than ten. The chain uses TRBV10-3 and TRBJ2-2; D gene ambiguous. V dropped 2 bases and J dropped 7 bases, with 5 bases sitting between them. Germline CDR1 and CDR2: ENHRY and SYGVKD. This CDR3 comprises 12 residues. In DNA form, the CDR3 reads TGTGCCATCAGTGAGGTCGACGGGGAGCTGTTTTTT. Translated, it gives CAISEVDGELFF.

This clonotype has more than one count but fewer than ten. The chain couples TRBV6-5 to TRBJ2-4; D is unclear. The end of the DNA aligns better with TRBJ2-5, so the J call may be wrong. The germline CDR1 and CDR2 sequences are MNHEY and SVGAGI. The CDR3 contains 12 residues. DNA of the CDR3: TGTGCCAGCAGCTCCCCCACTGAGACCCAGTACTTC. Protein: CASSSPTETQYF.

This clonotype was observed a handful of times. The chain uses TRBV29-1 and TRBJ1-1; 7 positions agree with TRBD1. With V trimmed by 8 bases and J by 10 bases, 16 bases remained unmatched. Germline CDR1 SQVTM, CDR2 ANQGSEA. This CDR3 comprises 13 residues. The CDR3 coding sequence is TGCAGCTTTATTGACAGGGAGGGCATCGGAGCTTTCTTT. This sequence encodes CSFIDREGIGAFF.

The rearrangement uses TRBV29-1 and TRBJ2-5; D possibly matches TRBD1 or TRBD2 (7 bases each). CDR3 length equals 12 residues. CDR1 and CDR2 (germline): SQVTM, ANQGSEA. V shed 5 bases and J shed 5 bases, with 12 bases lying between them. Here the CDR3 DNA reads TGCAGCGTTTTCCAGGGGGGGGAGACCCAGTACTTC. Translation gives CSVFQGGETQYF.

The chain is built from TRBV20-1 and TRBJ2-5; TRBD2 matches 8 bases. The tail of the sequence fits TRBJ2-7 better, so the J call may be wrong. The CDR3 covers 15 residues. CDR1 is DFQATT and CDR2 is SNEGSKA in the germline V gene (reference sequence). CDR3 sequence: CSASAVQRERYEQYF. The DNA for the CDR3 is TGCAGTGCTAGTGCGGTCCAGCGGGAGCGGTACGAGCAGTACTTC.

This clonotype has just a few counts. The V and J genes are TRBV20-1 and TRBJ2-3, with D tentatively TRBD2 (5 bases). Germline loops: CDR1 DFQATT, CDR2 SNEGSKA (reference sequence). V was trimmed by 3 bases and J by 2 bases, leaving 15 bases between them. CDR3 length: 15 residues. The DNA of the CDR3 is TGCAGTGCTAGCTCTCCGGCGGGCAACACAGATACGCAGTATTTT. Encoded protein: CSASSPAGNTDTQYF.

The chain couples TRBV6-2 or TRBV6-3 to TRBJ2-5; tentative D call: TRBD2 (6 bases). Trimming shortened V by 9 bases and J by 2 bases, and 16 bases separated the two germline ends. The germline CDR1 and CDR2 sequences are MNHEY and SVGEGT. The CDR3 has 14 residues. The CDR3 bases are TGTGCCAGTCGGAGGGCAGGCCTACAAGAGACCCAGTACTTC. Protein product: CASRRAGLQETQYF.

This chain links TRBV3-1 with TRBJ1-2; no reliable D call. V lost 0 bases and J lost 3, with 11 bases in between. Germline CDR1 LGHDT, CDR2 YNNKEL (reference sequence). The CDR3 is made up of 15 amino acids. CDR3 DNA: TGTGCCAGCAGCCAAGATGTGACACCGTACTATGGCTACACCTTC. Its protein is CASSQDVTPYYGYTF.

This clonotype was recorded a few times. The chain links TRBV27 to TRBJ1-5; D is undetermined. This CDR3 contains 15 residues. Trimming took off 2 bases at V and 2 bases at J, with 10 bases between the two ends. Germline lookup yields CDR1 MNHEY and CDR2 SMNVEV (reference sequence). The CDR3 region has the DNA TGTGCCAGCAGTTTACTTCCAGTTGGCAATCAGCCCCAGCATTTT. Protein sequence: CASSLLPVGNQPQHF.

The chain employs TRBV9 and TRBJ2-7; maybe TRBD1 (6 bases). Trimming removed 5 bases at V and 3 bases at J, with 15 bases between. Germline V gene lookup returns CDR1 SGDLS and CDR2 YYNGEE. The CDR3 runs to 14 residues. For the CDR3, the DNA is TGTGCCAGCAGTGGGGGCACTCCGGGCTACGAGCAGTACTTC. It yields the protein CASSGGTPGYEQYF.

The J gene is TRBJ1-1, the V gene TRBV10-3, with D maybe TRBD1 (5 bases). This CDR3 has 12 amino acids. The germline V gene encodes CDR1 ENHRY and CDR2 SYGVKD. Trimming took 10 bases from V and 0 from J, leaving 9 bases between them. The CDR3 DNA reads TGTGCCACAGGACATTTGAACACTGAAGCTTTCTTT. This gives the protein CATGHLNTEAFF.

This clonotype was detected only a few times. The chain joins TRBV20-1 to TRBJ2-3; no clear D gene. The germline V gene encodes CDR1 DFQATT and CDR2 SNEGSKA (reference sequence). The CDR3 contains 13 residues. The V and J ends lost 7 bases and 5 bases respectively, with 16 bases between them. The CDR3 region is CSVKIFGRDTQYF. The CDR3 DNA follows: TGCAGTGTTAAAATCTTCGGGCGAGATACGCAGTATTTT.

The rearrangement links TRBV5-6 to TRBJ2-3; tentative D call: TRBD1 (9 bases). With 4 bases removed from V and 0 bases from J, the gap between germline ends came to 27 bases. This CDR3 region has 20 residues. Germline assignment: CDR1 SGHDT and CDR2 YYEEEE. The CDR3 loop reads CASSRMDRGLLAESTDTQYF. The CDR3 DNA is TGTGCCAGCAGCCGGATGGACAGGGGATTACTAGCGGAGAGCACAGATACGCAGTATTTT.